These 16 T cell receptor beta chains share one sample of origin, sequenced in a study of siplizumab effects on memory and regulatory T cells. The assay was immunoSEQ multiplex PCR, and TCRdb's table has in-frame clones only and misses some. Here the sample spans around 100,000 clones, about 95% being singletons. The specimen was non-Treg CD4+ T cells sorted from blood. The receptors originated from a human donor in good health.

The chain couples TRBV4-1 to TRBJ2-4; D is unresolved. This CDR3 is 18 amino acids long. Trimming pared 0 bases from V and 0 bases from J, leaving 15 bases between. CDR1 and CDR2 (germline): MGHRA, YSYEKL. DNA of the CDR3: TGCGCCAGCAGCCAAGATTCGGCCCAGGTCATAGCCAAAAACATTCAGTACTTC. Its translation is CASSQDSAQVIAKNIQYF.

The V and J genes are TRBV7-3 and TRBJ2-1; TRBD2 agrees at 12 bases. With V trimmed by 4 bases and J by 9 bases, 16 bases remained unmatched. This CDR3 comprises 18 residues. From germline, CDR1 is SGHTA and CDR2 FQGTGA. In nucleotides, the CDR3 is TGTGCCAGCAGCTCCGAAGTAGGGCTAGCGGGAGGGCCGGGTGAGCAGTTCTTC. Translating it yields CASSSEVGLAGGPGEQFF.

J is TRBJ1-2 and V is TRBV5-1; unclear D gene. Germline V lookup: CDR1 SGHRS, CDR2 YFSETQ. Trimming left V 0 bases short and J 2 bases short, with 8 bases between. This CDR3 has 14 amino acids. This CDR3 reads CASSLAGQNYGYTF. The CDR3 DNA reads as TGCGCCAGCAGCTTGGCCGGGCAAAACTATGGCTACACCTTC.

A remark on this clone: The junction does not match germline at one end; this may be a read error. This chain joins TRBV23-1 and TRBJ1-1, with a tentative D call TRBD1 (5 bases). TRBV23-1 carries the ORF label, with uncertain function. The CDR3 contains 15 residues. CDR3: CASSQWNRRVVGNIF. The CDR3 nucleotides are TGCGCCAGCAGTCAATGGAACCGCAGGGTGGTAGGGAACATCTTT.

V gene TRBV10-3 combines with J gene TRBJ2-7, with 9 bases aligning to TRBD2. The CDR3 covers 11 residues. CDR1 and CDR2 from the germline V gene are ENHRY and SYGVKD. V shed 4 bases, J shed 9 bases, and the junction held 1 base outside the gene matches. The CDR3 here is CAISGREGQYF. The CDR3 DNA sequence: TGTGCCATCAGTGGGCGGGAGGGGCAGTACTTC.

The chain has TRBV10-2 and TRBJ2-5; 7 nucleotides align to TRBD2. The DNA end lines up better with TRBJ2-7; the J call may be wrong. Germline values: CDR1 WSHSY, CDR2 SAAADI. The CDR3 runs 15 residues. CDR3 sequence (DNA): TGCGCCAGCAGTGAGGGGGGACTAATCCGGAGCGAGCAGTACTTC. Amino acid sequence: CASSEGGLIRSEQYF.

CDR3 in amino acids: CASSGGLAGVGEQYF. The CDR3 bases are TGCGCCAGCAGCGGCGGACTAGCGGGAGTGGGGGAGCAGTACTTC. The gene calls are TRBV5-1 and TRBJ2-7; 13 bases line up with TRBD2. The length of the CDR3 is 15 residues. The junction had 8 bases not matched to a gene; V was cut back by 4 bases and J by 7 bases. Germline V lookup: CDR1 SGHRS, CDR2 YFSETQ.

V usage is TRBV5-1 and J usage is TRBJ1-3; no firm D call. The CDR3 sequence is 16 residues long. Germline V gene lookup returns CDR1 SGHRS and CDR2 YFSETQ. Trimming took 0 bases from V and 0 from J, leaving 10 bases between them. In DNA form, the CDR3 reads TGCGCCAGCAGCTTGGGCTCAGGCGGCTCTGGAAACACCATATATTTT. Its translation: CASSLGSGGSGNTIYF.

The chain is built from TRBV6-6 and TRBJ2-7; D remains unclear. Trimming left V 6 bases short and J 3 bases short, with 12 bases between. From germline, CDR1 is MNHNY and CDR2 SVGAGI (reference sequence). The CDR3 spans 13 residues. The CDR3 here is CASSYNRNYEQYF. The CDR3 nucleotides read TGTGCCAGCAGCTATAATCGAAACTACGAGCAGTACTTC.

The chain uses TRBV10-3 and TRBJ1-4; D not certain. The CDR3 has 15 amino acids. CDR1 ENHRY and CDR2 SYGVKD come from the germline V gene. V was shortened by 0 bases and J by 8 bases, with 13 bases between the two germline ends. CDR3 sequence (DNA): TGTGCCATCAGTGAGTCACCAGCGATCCACGAAAAACTGTTTTTT. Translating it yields CAISESPAIHEKLFF.

The CDR3 nucleotides are TGTGCCAGCAGCCAAGGTCGGCCGCCAACTGAGCAGTTCTTC. Translated: CASSQGRPPTEQFF. The chain carries TRBV14 and TRBJ2-1; no reliable D call. The CDR3 spans 14 residues. V lost 1 base, J lost 9 bases, and 13 bases lay in between. Germline V CDR1 and CDR2: SGHDN, FVKESK.

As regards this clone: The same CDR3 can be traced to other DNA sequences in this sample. CDR3 protein: CASSLGRNQPQHF. CDR3 bases: TGCGCCAGCAGCCTGGGACGGAATCAGCCCCAGCATTTT. This chain links TRBV5-1 with TRBJ1-5; D perhaps matches TRBD1 (5 bases). V lost 4 bases to trimming and J lost 4 bases, with 9 bases between them. Germline CDR1 reads SGHRS; CDR2 reads YFSETQ. The CDR3 consists of 13 residues. The full variable domain, its missing parts supplied by reference TRBV5-1 and TRBJ1-5, is KAGVTQTPRYLIKTRGQQVTLSCSPISGHRSVSWYQQTPGQGLQFLFEYFSETQRNKGNFPGRFSGRQFSNSRSEMNVSTLELGDSALYLCASSLGRNQPQHFGDGTRLSIL.

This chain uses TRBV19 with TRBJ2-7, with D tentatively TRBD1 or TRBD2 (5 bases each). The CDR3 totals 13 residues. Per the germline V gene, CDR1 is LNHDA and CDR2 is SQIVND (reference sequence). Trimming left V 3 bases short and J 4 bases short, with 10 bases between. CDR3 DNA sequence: TGTGCCAGTAGTATGGGAGACAGTTACGAGCAGTACTTC. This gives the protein CASSMGDSYEQYF.

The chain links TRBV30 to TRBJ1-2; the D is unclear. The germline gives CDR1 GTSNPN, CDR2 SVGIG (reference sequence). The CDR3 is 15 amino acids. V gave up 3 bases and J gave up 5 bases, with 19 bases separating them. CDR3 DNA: TGTGCCTGGAGAGGCGGGGTGACCGGCTTTTATGGCTACACCTTC. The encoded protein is CAWRGGVTGFYGYTF.

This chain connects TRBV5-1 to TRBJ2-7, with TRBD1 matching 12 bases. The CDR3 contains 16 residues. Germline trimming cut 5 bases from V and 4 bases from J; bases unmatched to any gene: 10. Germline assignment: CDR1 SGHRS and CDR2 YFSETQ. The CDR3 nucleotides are TGCGCCAGCAGGACCCGGGACAGGGGGCCTACATACGAGCAGTACTTC. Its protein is CASRTRDRGPTYEQYF.

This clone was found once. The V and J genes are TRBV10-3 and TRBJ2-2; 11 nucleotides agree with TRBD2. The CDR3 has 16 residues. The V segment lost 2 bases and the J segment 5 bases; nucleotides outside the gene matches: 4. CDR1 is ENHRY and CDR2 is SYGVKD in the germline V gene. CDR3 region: CAISEIAGGPTGELFF. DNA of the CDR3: TGTGCCATCAGTGAGATAGCGGGAGGGCCTACCGGGGAGCTGTTTTTT.